The 32 T cell receptor beta chains below all came from one sample that was sequenced in a study of OX40 agonist ivuxolimab in advanced cancers. The data were produced by immunoSEQ multiplex PCR, yet TCRdb's version contains in-frame clones alone and is incomplete. The sample carries over 35,000 clones, roughly 84% recorded once. The sample here was CD4+ or CD8+ T cells sorted from blood, taken in a trial of the OX40 agonist ivuxolimab. These receptors all come from an adult with an advanced solid tumor such as melanoma, head and neck, liver or kidney cancer.

The chain carries TRBV4-3 and TRBJ2-3; 12 bases align to TRBD2. The CDR3 contains 17 residues. Unmatched junction bases numbered 8, after V lost 0 bases and J lost 7 bases. CDR1 is LGHNA and CDR2 is YSLEER in the germline V gene. Written as DNA, the CDR3 is TGCGCCAGCAGCCAAGAACTAGCGGGGGGACTCTCGAATACGCAGTATTTT. As protein: CASSQELAGGLSNTQYF.

The chain employs TRBV19 and TRBJ1-4; D might be TRBD1 (6 bases). V lost 7 bases, J lost 3 bases, and 12 bases lay in between. Germline V CDR1 and CDR2: LNHDA, SQIVND (reference sequence). The CDR3 sequence is 14 residues long. The CDR3 DNA reads as TGTGCCAGTACTCACAGGGAAGCTAATGAAAAACTGTTTTTT. Residues: CASTHREANEKLFF. Full variable domain (missing parts from reference TRBV19 and TRBJ1-4): DGGITQSPKYLFRKEGQNVTLSCEQNLNHDAMYWYRQDPGQGLRLIYYSQIVNDFQKGDIAEGYSVSREKKESFPLTVTSAQKNPTAFYLCASTHREANEKLFFGSGTQLSVL.

This chain links TRBV5-6 with TRBJ1-2; D gene ambiguous. Germline loops: CDR1 SGHDT, CDR2 YYEEEE. This CDR3 comprises 17 residues. With 4 bases removed from V and 2 bases from J, the gap between germline ends came to 21 bases. The CDR3 nucleotides read TGTGCCAGCAGCCCAATGAGTCGGAGGGTCTTAAACTATGGCTACACCTTC. It yields the protein CASSPMSRRVLNYGYTF.

The table lists this clone with a few counts. V gene TRBV6-6 combines with J gene TRBJ1-3, with D unclear. V dropped 0 bases and J dropped 0 bases, with 6 bases sitting between them. Germline lookup yields CDR1 MNHNY and CDR2 SVGAGI (reference sequence). This CDR3 comprises 15 residues. CDR3 DNA sequence: TGTGCCAGCAGTTACTCTCGTATCTCTGGAAACACCATATATTTT. Its protein product is CASSYSRISGNTIYF.

The chain combines TRBV5-6 with TRBJ1-1; D not certain. The CDR3 has 14 residues. Per the germline V gene, CDR1 is SGHDT and CDR2 is YYEEEE. V was pared by 1 base and J by 0 bases, with 7 bases between. Written as DNA, the CDR3 is TGTGCCAGCAGCTTGCTGGCCGTGAACACTGAAGCTTTCTTT. This encodes CASSLLAVNTEAFF.

The V and J genes are TRBV4-3 and TRBJ1-2; no clear D gene. The ends were cut back, 0 bases at V and 13 bases at J, with 15 bases in the middle. Germline lookup yields CDR1 LGHNA and CDR2 YSLEER. This CDR3 is built from 13 residues. CDR3 residues: CASSQDLGSARTF. The CDR3 DNA reads as TGCGCCAGCAGCCAAGATCTAGGCTCCGCTCGCACCTTC.

The rearrangement joins TRBV7-2 to TRBJ2-7; D uncertain. This CDR3 region has 12 residues. Germline-derived CDR1 and CDR2 are SGHTA and FQGNSA. Trimming left V 3 bases short and J 4 bases short, with 7 bases between. The CDR3, as DNA: TGTGCCAGCAGCTTTACACCTTACGAGCAGTACTTC. Translated, it gives CASSFTPYEQYF.

This clone was picked up one time. The V and J genes are TRBV5-1 and TRBJ2-2, with 9 bases identical to TRBD1. Germline assignment: CDR1 SGHRS and CDR2 YFSETQ. Trimming cost V 3 bases and J 4 bases; bases outside gene matches: 7. CDR3 size: 16 residues. The CDR3 is CASSSEGDRATGELFF. The CDR3 coding sequence is TGCGCCAGCAGCTCGGAGGGGGACAGGGCCACCGGGGAGCTGTTTTTT.

This sequence joins TRBV4-1 and TRBJ2-5; TRBD2 is a possible D gene (6 bases). The V gene lost 0 bases and the J gene lost 2 bases, with 13 bases spanning the gap. CDR1 is MGHRA, CDR2 YSYEKL, per germline. The CDR3 extends over 16 amino acids. As DNA, the CDR3 is TGCGCCAGCAGCCAAGATGAGGGACTCTTTCAAGAGACCCAGTACTTC. It is translated as CASSQDEGLFQETQYF.

This rearrangement joins TRBV6-5 to TRBJ1-4; D not resolved. Germline lookup yields CDR1 MNHEY and CDR2 SVGAGI. CDR3 length: 13 amino acids. Trimming cost V 5 bases and J 4 bases, with 8 bases left between them. In DNA form, the CDR3 reads TGTGCCAGCAGTCAGAATCTTAATGAAAAACTGTTTTTT. Translating gives CASSQNLNEKLFF.

CDR3 DNA sequence: TGTGCCAGCAGTTTGGCCAGGAAAGATGGCTACACCTTC. It is translated as CASSLARKDGYTF. The chain couples TRBV6-5 to TRBJ1-2; no definite D call. The germline V gene encodes CDR1 MNHEY and CDR2 SVGAGI. The CDR3 consists of 13 residues. V dropped 4 bases and J dropped 6 bases, with 12 bases sitting between them.

This clone was picked up a small number of times. The chain recombines TRBV7-2 with TRBJ2-1; D gene unclear. Trimming removed 5 bases at V and 3 bases at J, with 8 bases between. The germline gives CDR1 SGHTA, CDR2 FQGNSA. The length of the CDR3 is 13 residues. The CDR3 DNA sequence: TGTGCCAGCAGCCAAGACAACTACAATGAGCAGTTCTTC. Amino acids: CASSQDNYNEQFF.

The gene calls are TRBV7-2 and TRBJ2-7; D is undetermined. This CDR3 has 13 residues. V gave up 2 bases and J gave up 4 bases, with 9 bases separating them. CDR1 and CDR2 from the germline V gene are SGHTA and FQGNSA. CDR3 in amino acids: CASSLSSNYEQYF. CDR3 nucleotide sequence: TGTGCCAGCAGCTTATCGTCCAATTACGAGCAGTACTTC.

V and J are TRBV5-4 and TRBJ1-5, with D unresolved. Germline V lookup: CDR1 SGHNT, CDR2 YYREEE (reference sequence). CDR3 size: 15 residues. V shed 9 bases and J shed 9 bases, with 25 bases lying between them. The CDR3 spells CATPPDGRASRPQHF. For the CDR3, the DNA is TGTGCCACCCCCCCGGACGGCAGAGCCTCAAGGCCCCAGCATTTT.

The chain combines TRBV2 with TRBJ1-1; maybe TRBD1 (5 bases). Germline V CDR1 and CDR2: SNHLY, FYNNEI. The CDR3 consists of 13 residues. Trimming removed 4 bases at V and 0 bases at J, with 6 bases between. CDR3 protein: CASSVDMNTEAFF. The CDR3 DNA sequence: TGTGCCAGCAGTGTGGACATGAACACTGAAGCTTTCTTT.

This chain joins TRBV28 and TRBJ1-3; D is unresolved. V lost 4 bases to trimming and J lost 4 bases, with 23 bases between them. Germline loops: CDR1 MDHEN, CDR2 SYDVKM. The length of the CDR3 is 18 residues. In DNA form, the CDR3 reads TGTGCCAGCAGTTCACCTGTTAGCCTCCGGTCCTCAGGAAACACCATATATTTT. This codes for CASSSPVSLRSSGNTIYF.

The chain has TRBV9 and TRBJ2-1; 9 nucleotides match TRBD2. This CDR3 has 14 residues. Germline CDR1 reads SGDLS; CDR2 reads YYNGEE. J gave up 10 bases and V 3 bases, and 8 bases lay outside the gene matches. The CDR3 loop is CASSAEGLAGEQFF. CDR3 bases: TGTGCCAGCAGCGCCGAGGGACTAGCCGGCGAGCAGTTCTTC.

This clone counts as medium-sized. The sample contains more than one DNA sequence encoding this CDR3. The chain combines TRBV9 with TRBJ2-7; TRBD2 aligns across 14 bases. The CDR3 runs to 15 residues. Germline V gene data show CDR1 as SGDLS and CDR2 as YYNGEE. The trim removed 0 bases at V and 5 bases at J, leaving 1 base unmatched. CDR3 in amino acids: CASSVGGLAGDEQYF. The CDR3 coding sequence is TGTGCCAGCAGCGTAGGGGGACTAGCGGGGGACGAGCAGTACTTC.

V gene TRBV9 combines with J gene TRBJ1-1; D gene unclear. V lost 3 bases and J 7 bases, leaving 13 bases between the germline ends. The length of the CDR3 is 13 residues. The V gene's germline CDR1 is SGDLS and CDR2 YYNGEE. The CDR3 spells CASSDDGWGEAFF. CDR3 coding DNA: TGTGCCAGCAGCGACGACGGGTGGGGTGAAGCTTTCTTT.

This clone was counted a few times. V and J are TRBV4-2 and TRBJ1-1; D is unclear. The CDR3 consists of 15 residues. Germline V gives CDR1 LGHNA, CDR2 YNFKEQ. V was pared by 2 bases and J by 3 bases, with 13 bases between. Here the CDR3 reads CASSQPTEEDTEAFF. In DNA form, the CDR3 reads TGTGCCAGCAGCCAACCGACGGAAGAGGACACTGAAGCTTTCTTT.

This clone was picked up one time. The gene calls are TRBV19 and TRBJ2-3; no reliable D call. The CDR3 has 15 amino acids. The germline V gene encodes CDR1 LNHDA and CDR2 SQIVND (reference sequence). V shed 3 bases and J shed 2 bases, with 12 bases lying between them. Written as DNA, the CDR3 is TGTGCCAGTAGTATTGGGCCAGTTGCCACAGATACGCAGTATTTT. Protein sequence: CASSIGPVATDTQYF.

This clone appeared a few times. The chain carries TRBV13 and TRBJ1-2; tentative D call: TRBD1 (5 bases). CDR3 size: 13 residues. V gave up 8 bases and J gave up 3 bases, with 13 bases separating them. Germline V gene sequence: CDR1 PRHDT, CDR2 FYEKMQ (reference sequence). Here the CDR3 reads CASGGGAYYGYTF. The CDR3 DNA reads TGTGCCAGCGGCGGAGGGGCCTACTATGGCTACACCTTC. Full variable domain (remainder filled in from reference TRBV13 and TRBJ1-2): AAGVIQSPRHLIKEKRETATLKCYPIPRHDTVYWYQQGPGQDPQFLISFYEKMQSDKGSIPDRFSAQQFSDYHSELNMSSLELGDSALYFCASGGGAYYGYTFGSGTRLTVV.

The rearrangement links TRBV19 to TRBJ2-1; weak D call: TRBD2 (6 bases). The germline V and J ends were trimmed by 6 bases and 0 bases, with 12 bases remaining between them. Germline V gene data show CDR1 as LNHDA and CDR2 as SQIVND (reference sequence). The CDR3 totals 15 residues. The CDR3 loop is CASRLAESSYNEQFF. Here the CDR3 DNA reads TGTGCCAGTAGATTAGCGGAAAGCTCCTACAATGAGCAGTTCTTC.

The chain uses TRBV18 and TRBJ2-5; 7 nucleotides match TRBD1. J was trimmed by 0 bases and V by 0 bases; bases with no gene match: 1. The CDR3 sequence is 15 residues long. Germline V gene lookup returns CDR1 KGHSH and CDR2 LQKENI. This CDR3 is CASSPPTGNQETQYF. The CDR3 DNA sequence: TGTGCCAGCTCACCACCGACAGGGAACCAAGAGACCCAGTACTTC.

The chain links TRBV9 to TRBJ2-7; D remains ambiguous. Germline values: CDR1 SGDLS, CDR2 YYNGEE. V shed 4 bases and J shed 2 bases, with 7 bases lying between them. The length of the CDR3 is 12 residues. The CDR3 protein is CASSPSAYEQYF. The CDR3 region has the DNA TGTGCCAGCAGCCCCAGTGCCTACGAGCAGTACTTC.

CDR3: CASVWAEGSYEQYF. As DNA, the CDR3 is TGTGCCAGCGTATGGGCGGAAGGATCCTACGAGCAGTACTTC. This rearrangement joins TRBV7-6 to TRBJ2-7; D not resolved. This CDR3 has 14 residues. With 8 bases removed from V and 1 base from J, the gap between germline ends came to 15 bases. Germline lookup yields CDR1 SGHVS and CDR2 FNYEAQ.

The chain combines TRBV7-9 with TRBJ2-7; D remains ambiguous. This CDR3 is 13 amino acids long. CDR1 is SEHNR, CDR2 FQNEAQ, per germline (reference sequence). Trimming took off 6 bases at V and 0 bases at J, with 9 bases between the two ends. The CDR3, as DNA: TGTGCCAGCAGTTCAGGTCTCTCCTACGAGCAGTACTTC. This gives the protein CASSSGLSYEQYF.

J is TRBJ2-7 and V is TRBV9; 14 nucleotides agree with TRBD2. Per the germline V gene, CDR1 is SGDLS and CDR2 is YYNGEE. The CDR3 is 14 residues long. V shed 3 bases, J shed 7 bases, and the junction held 3 bases outside the gene matches. The DNA of the CDR3 is TGTGCCAGCAGCGACCGGACTAGCGGGAGGGAGCAGTACTTC. Protein sequence: CASSDRTSGREQYF.

This rearrangement joins TRBV7-6 to TRBJ2-3; D tentatively fits TRBD1 or TRBD2 (5 bases each). The V end was cut by 3 bases, the J end by 4 bases, with 17 bases between. Germline lookup yields CDR1 SGHVS and CDR2 FNYEAQ. There are 16 residues in the CDR3. The CDR3 here is CASSLFRDQAPDTQYF. CDR3 in DNA: TGTGCCAGCAGCTTGTTTCGGGACCAAGCACCAGATACGCAGTATTTT.

The chain is built from TRBV7-2 and TRBJ2-7, with TRBD1 matching over 7 bases. V gave up 5 bases and J gave up 7 bases; unmatched junction bases: 8. Germline V gene data show CDR1 as SGHTA and CDR2 as FQGNSA. This CDR3 spans 13 amino acids. The CDR3 sequence is CASSLEGGWEQYF. The CDR3 nucleotides are TGTGCCAGCAGCCTCGAAGGGGGCTGGGAGCAGTACTTC.

The gene calls are TRBV15 and TRBJ1-1; possibly TRBD1 for D (5 bases). The CDR3 consists of 16 residues. V was clipped by 0 bases and J by 6 bases, with 17 bases between them. The germline V gene encodes CDR1 LNHNV and CDR2 YYDKDF (reference sequence). In DNA, the CDR3 is TGTGCCACCAGCAGAGATAAGTTCGGGGGAAAGCCTGAAGCTTTCTTT. Its protein is CATSRDKFGGKPEAFF.

V usage is TRBV6-5 and J usage is TRBJ1-1, with TRBD1 as a possible D gene (5 bases). Germline assignment: CDR1 MNHEY and CDR2 SVGAGI. The V and J ends lost 3 bases and 4 bases respectively, with 9 bases between them. This CDR3 has 13 amino acids. The CDR3: CASSYGTGTEAFF. Written as DNA, the CDR3 is TGTGCCAGCAGTTATGGGACGGGCACTGAAGCTTTCTTT.